The sequence of this TCR beta chain was determined in a study of beta chain features in type 1 diabetes. Across the whole study: Across all samples, roughly 98,000,000 sorted cells were examined.

Via the markers CD45RO/CCR7/CD25/CD127/CD95/CD27, stem cell-like memory, regulatory, central memory and naive CD4+ cells were sorted. Purity exceeding 95% was reached by all sorted populations. Overall study results and limits: Shortening of TCRB CDR3s, moderate but significant, appeared in all four CD4+ subsets of Type 1 diabetes patients. Any HLA effect on TCRB rearrangement was left unresolved by small sub-analyses.

Germline trimming cut 4 bases from V and 5 bases from J; bases unmatched to any gene: 2. The CDR3 sequence is 13 residues long. From germline, CDR1 is MDHEN and CDR2 SYDVKM. Expressed TCRB transcripts got sequenced, as all isolated RNA was reverse transcribed. Measured with immunoSEQ multiplex PCR; TCRdb has only the in-frame clones, and not every one. Of roughly 150,000 clones in the sample, roughly 9% are singletons; the top ten hold 0.7%. Turning to this clone: Its antigen is not known.

The chain joins TRBV28 to TRBJ2-7; TRBD2 matches at 10 bases. The sample comprised central memory CD4+ T cells from blood. The sequence was obtained from a woman aged 30 to 39 with type 1 diabetes. DNA for the CDR3: TGTGCCAGCAGTTGGACTAGCGGCCACGAGCAGTACTTC. It yields the protein CASSWTSGHEQYF.